This T cell receptor beta chain stems from a study of regulatory T cells in long-lasting Graves disease. According to the study, TCR beta libraries were built with iRepertoire HTBI primers and CDR3-region Arm-PCR. TCRdb re-called the multiplex PCR reads with MiXCR, one entry per CDR3 protein. The sample lists almost 350,000 distinct CDR3 sequences; 20% were seen once. Described time point: persistent/refractory GD, antithyroid drugs over 5 years with positive TRAb. Making the TCR library involved RNA that had been extracted from PBMCs. This CDR3 is built from 16 residues. CDR1 is MGHRA, CDR2 YSYEKL, per germline. V shed 1 base and J 3 bases; nucleotides not matched to a gene: 6.

This TCR derives from a female donor with Graves disease. The rearrangement uses TRBV4-1 and TRBJ1-2; 9 nucleotides agree with TRBD1. The specimen comprised peripheral blood mononuclear cells (PBMCs), sampled when the disease was refractory, from a patient treated with antithyroid drugs. The CDR3 loop reads CASSQGVTGGDYGYTF. The CDR3 DNA reads TGCGCCAGCAGCCAAGGGGTGACAGGGGGGGACTATGGCTACACCTTC.